The table lists the clone carrying this TCR beta chain with a few counts. The antigen is not known. Study observations and caveats: Greatest tumor Treg TCR overlap was with tumor naive CD4+ cells. Tumor memory CD4+ T cell TCR gene usage was found to cluster with blood and lymph node memory CD4+ cells and with lymph node naive CD4+ cells.

V was clipped by 2 bases and J by 1 base; unmatched bases: 5. Germline values: CDR1 SGHTA, CDR2 FQGNSA. This CDR3 contains 15 residues. Full-length variable regions came from constant-region reverse primers plus semi-nested Nested Universal Primer A PCR. TCRdb re-called the 5' RACE reads through MiXCR, storing one row per CDR3 protein. The table has roughly 42,000 distinct CDR3 sequences, roughly 30% seen once. The chain joins TRBV7-2 to TRBJ2-7; 7 bases are a match to TRBD2. Source material: tumor-infiltrating memory CD4+ T cells sorted from the breast tumor. Subset: memory CD4+ T cells, CD4+CD45RO+CD25-. The receptor was isolated from a female donor with breast cancer. The CDR3: CASSLHGGGSYEQYF. DNA of the CDR3: TGTGCCAGCAGCTTACATGGCGGGGGTTCCTACGAGCAGTACTTC.